The 20 T cell receptor beta chains below come from one sample, sequenced in a study of neurological immune-mediated disorders. TCRdb re-called the 5' RACE reads through MiXCR, storing one row per CDR3 protein. The repertoire includes about 59,000 distinct CDR3 sequences, around 3.4% of them detected once, and around 3.1% sits in the top ten. The sequenced material came from PBMCs. The receptors here all came from a woman between 25 and 40 years old with multiple sclerosis.

This CDR3 is CASTQGTGNEQFF. The CDR3 nucleotides read TGTGCCAGCACACAGGGAACGGGAAATGAGCAGTTCTTC. The chain uses TRBV25-1 and TRBJ2-1; tentative D call: TRBD1 (6 bases). V lost 7 bases and J lost 7, with 14 bases in between. The CDR3 extends over 13 amino acids. The germline CDR1 and CDR2 sequences are MGHDK and SYGVNS.

This clonotype was counted many times. This rearrangement joins TRBV7-9 to TRBJ2-1; D not certain. CDR1 and CDR2 (germline): SEHNR, FQNEAQ (reference sequence). With 4 bases removed from V and 6 bases from J, the gap between germline ends came to 13 bases. The CDR3 is 14 amino acids. CDR3 sequence: CASSSDSSINEQFF. The CDR3 DNA reads as TGTGCCAGCAGCTCCGATAGTTCGATCAATGAGCAGTTCTTC.

This clonotype came up many times. The rearrangement joins TRBV20-1 to TRBJ2-2, with TRBD2 identical over 12 bases. This CDR3 has 14 residues. The germline V gene has CDR1 DFQATT and CDR2 SNEGSKA (reference sequence). J was trimmed by 5 bases and V by 5 bases; bases with no gene match: 3. DNA for the CDR3: TGCAGTGCTCCGACTAGCGGGAGAACCGGGGAGCTGTTTTTT. As protein: CSAPTSGRTGELFF.

This clonotype has at least ten counts. This rearrangement joins TRBV6-2 or TRBV6-3 to TRBJ2-7; D call uncertain. The V end was cut by 0 bases, the J end by 7 bases, with 7 bases between. The length of the CDR3 is 12 residues. CDR1 is MNHEY, CDR2 SVGEGT, per germline. The CDR3 DNA follows: TGTGCCAGCAGTTACTCCTCCGGGGAGCAGTACTTC. It translates to CASSYSSGEQYF.

This clonotype was detected ten times or more. A much bigger clone sits one base away, suggesting this may be a read error. V gene TRBV20-1 combines with J gene TRBJ1-5; D uncertain. Germline CDR1 DFQATT, CDR2 SNEGSKA (reference sequence). V was shortened by 6 bases and J by 1 base, with 10 bases between the two germline ends. This CDR3 has 13 amino acids. The CDR3 DNA is TGCAGTGCCTCGGACGGGAGCAATCAGCCCCAGCATTTT. Its translation: CSASDGSNQPQHF.

This clonotype was recorded many times. This chain connects TRBV28 to TRBJ2-7; 8 positions match TRBD2. CDR1 is MDHEN and CDR2 is SYDVKM in the germline V gene. CDR3 length: 13 residues. V lost 2 bases and J lost 12; bases outside the gene matches: 9. For the CDR3, the DNA is TGTGCCAGCAGTTTAGTAGCGGGACAACAGGGGTACTTC. Translated: CASSLVAGQQGYF.

This clonotype was picked up many times. The rearrangement joins TRBV25-1 to TRBJ2-3; no reliable D call. The germline V gene has CDR1 MGHDK and CDR2 SYGVNS. Trimming cost V 6 bases and J 2 bases, with 18 bases left between them. The CDR3 contains 16 residues. CDR3 sequence: CASSPSQGIITDTQYF. Here the CDR3 DNA reads TGTGCCAGCAGCCCTTCTCAAGGGATCATCACAGATACGCAGTATTTT.

There are many counts of this clonotype. The chain recombines TRBV12-3 or TRBV12-4 with TRBJ1-2, with D tentatively TRBD1 (5 bases). The V and J ends lost 1 base and 4 bases respectively, with 13 bases between them. The CDR3 contains 15 residues. Here the CDR3 reads CASSLVAGLGYGYTF. CDR3 nucleotides: TGTGCCAGCAGTTTAGTAGCAGGGTTAGGCTATGGCTACACCTTC.

This clonotype was detected many times. The J gene is TRBJ2-7, the V gene TRBV12-3 or TRBV12-4; TRBD2 matches at 13 bases. This CDR3 has 18 residues. V lost 0 bases to trimming and J lost 7 bases; unmatched junction nucleotides: 12. CDR3 protein: CASSLAQGTGLAGSEQYF. In nucleotides, the CDR3 is TGTGCCAGCAGTTTAGCGCAGGGAACGGGACTAGCGGGATCTGAGCAGTACTTC.

This clonotype came up many times. The chain joins TRBV7-9 to TRBJ1-5; D is unresolved. V was cut by 1 base and J by 1 base, with 5 bases left in between. CDR1 is SEHNR and CDR2 is FQNEAQ in the germline V gene (reference sequence). The length of the CDR3 is 14 residues. For the CDR3, the DNA is TGTGCCAGCAGCTTAGAAAGGAGCAATCAGCCCCAGCATTTT. This sequence encodes CASSLERSNQPQHF.

This clonotype was counted between two and nine times. A much larger clone lies one base from this, so it may be a read error. The conserved closing phenylalanine or tryptophan is absent in this CDR3, likely reflecting a read error. The chain uses TRBV29-1 and TRBJ1-1; D call uncertain. The CDR3 has 13 residues. The V end lost 6 bases, the J end lost 2 bases, and 13 bases lay between the germline ends. Germline values: CDR1 SQVTM, CDR2 ANQGSEA. CDR3 in DNA: TGCAGCGTCGGGAGCACCTCCAACACTGAAGCTTTCTAT. Translating gives CSVGSTSNTEAFY.

The sample holds many counts of this clonotype. The chain joins TRBV5-5 to TRBJ1-2; no firm D call. The CDR3 spans 15 residues. Trimming took off 0 bases at V and 8 bases at J, with 17 bases between the two ends. Germline-derived CDR1 and CDR2 are SGHKS and YYEKEE (reference sequence). The CDR3 reads CASSLVGLQLTGYTF. The CDR3 DNA sequence: TGTGCCAGCAGCTTGGTTGGCCTCCAACTAACAGGCTACACCTTC.

This clonotype was recorded many times. The rearrangement uses TRBV7-2 and TRBJ2-7; weak D call: TRBD2 (7 bases). The CDR3 runs 15 residues. CDR1 is SGHTA, CDR2 FQGNSA, per germline. The V gene lost 4 bases and the J gene lost 7 bases, with 20 bases spanning the gap. The CDR3 DNA is TGTGCCAGCAGCTACTGGAGGGGGGGAGTAGGAGAGCAGTACTTC. Amino acid sequence: CASSYWRGGVGEQYF. Combining the CDR3 with reference TRBV7-2 and TRBJ2-7 gives the whole variable domain GAGVSQSPSNKVTEKGKDVELRCDPISGHTALYWYRQSLGQGLEFLIYFQGNSAPDKSGLPSDRFSAERTGGSVSTLTIQRTQQEDSAVYLCASSYWRGGVGEQYFGPGTRLTVT.

This clonotype was counted ten times or more. This chain connects TRBV20-1 to TRBJ1-5, with a possible D match to TRBD1 (6 bases). Germline CDR1 DFQATT, CDR2 SNEGSKA (reference sequence). Trimming left V 6 bases short and J 3 bases short, with 12 bases between. The CDR3 loop spans 13 amino acids. The CDR3 loop reads CSAGGGANQPQHF. CDR3 DNA sequence: TGCAGTGCCGGCGGGGGGGCCAATCAGCCCCAGCATTTT.

The sample holds many counts of this clonotype. One junction end disagrees with the germline gene, perhaps due to a read error. The chain recombines TRBV28 with TRBJ1-5, with unresolved D. CDR3 length equals 12 residues. Germline V lookup: CDR1 MDHEN, CDR2 SYDVKM. The CDR3: CASSPGNQPQNF. The CDR3 DNA reads as TGTGCCAGCAGTCCCGGTAATCAGCCCCAGAATTTT.

At least ten counts were recorded for this clonotype. The rearrangement joins TRBV12-3 or TRBV12-4 to TRBJ2-5; possible D gene TRBD1, 6 bases. V was cut by 6 bases and J by 3 bases, with 17 bases left in between. The CDR3 sequence is 15 residues long. CDR3 bases: TGTGCCAGCAGCTGGGACACGGGCTCGGAAGAGACCCAGTACTTC. It translates to CASSWDTGSEETQYF.

The V gene is TRBV6-6, the J gene TRBJ2-1; D gene ambiguous. The CDR3 spans 15 residues. Germline V lookup: CDR1 MNHNY, CDR2 SVGAGI (reference sequence). Deletions cut 6 bases from V and 2 bases from J, with 14 bases between. CDR3 sequence (DNA): TGTGCCAGCAGCCACGTGAGCTTAGCCTACAATGAGCAGTTCTTC. Translating it yields CASSHVSLAYNEQFF.

In this sample, this clonotype turned up many times. J is TRBJ2-1 and V is TRBV20-1; D is possibly TRBD2 (6 bases). From germline, CDR1 is DFQATT and CDR2 SNEGSKA (reference sequence). The CDR3 is 14 residues long. V lost 3 bases, J lost 9 bases, and 18 bases lay in between. The CDR3 DNA reads TGCAGTGCTAGCAGACCGGGACTCCAGGGTGAGCAGTTCTTC. This codes for CSASRPGLQGEQFF.

The sample holds many counts of this clonotype. The chain employs TRBV5-1 and TRBJ2-3, with D possibly matching TRBD2 (5 bases). The V and J ends lost 2 bases and 4 bases respectively, with 8 bases between them. The V gene's germline CDR1 is SGHRS and CDR2 YFSETQ. There are 13 residues in the CDR3. The CDR3 sequence: CASSFGGPDTQYF. For the CDR3, the DNA is TGCGCCAGCAGCTTTGGAGGACCAGATACGCAGTATTTT.

Regarding this clonotype: The final CDR3 position lacks the conserved phenylalanine or tryptophan, pointing to a likely read error. The DNA is left out, because the CDR3 cannot be placed on it with certainty; the CDR3 is given as TCRdb lists it. The chain couples TRBV12-3 or TRBV12-4 to TRBJ1-1; TRBD1 is taken as the D call from the table, unchecked against the DNA. The CDR3 sequence runs 13 residues, both termini included. The CDR3 sequence is CASSLSGQLVEVL.